A single sample is the source of the 28 T cell receptor beta chains below, sequenced in a study of Ad26.COV2.S vaccination and SARS-CoV-2 variants. Sequencing used immunoSEQ multiplex PCR; TCRdb keeps in-frame clones, though not all of them. This repertoire shows 300,000 to 400,000 clones, roughly 90% found once; its top ten account for 5% to 6.5%. Specified treatment: over 15 received Ad26.COV2.S at low or high dose, single or two shots; roughly 5 received placebo; per-sample allocation not given. At day 63 after the first vaccine or placebo injection, samples were drawn. This sample comprised peripheral blood, obtained in a trial of Ad26.COV2.S vaccine versus placebo. These receptors originate from a person aged 18-60 years who received the Ad26.COV2.S COVID-19 vaccine or a placebo.

The chain uses TRBV15 and TRBJ1-2; 7 bases are a match to TRBD1. After removal of 5 bases from V and 8 bases from J, the junction contained 8 bases not matched to a gene. CDR1 is LNHNV and CDR2 is YYDKDF in the germline V gene (reference sequence). The CDR3 loop spans 13 amino acids. CDR3 protein: CATSPDRVRGYTF. CDR3 DNA sequence: TGTGCCACCAGCCCCGACAGGGTGAGGGGCTACACCTTC.

This sequence joins TRBV19 and TRBJ1-4; 7 bases fit TRBD1. The germline CDR1 and CDR2 sequences are LNHDA and SQIVND (reference sequence). This CDR3 spans 14 amino acids. The junction had 6 bases not matched to a gene; V was cut back by 5 bases and J by 6 bases. The CDR3: CASSGSGQDEKLFF. The DNA for the CDR3 is TGTGCCAGTAGTGGATCCGGACAGGATGAAAAACTGTTTTTT.

This chain joins TRBV27 and TRBJ2-1; the D call may be TRBD1 or TRBD2 (6 bases each). Germline values: CDR1 MNHEY, CDR2 SMNVEV (reference sequence). The CDR3 consists of 15 residues. Trimming pared 3 bases from V and 3 bases from J, leaving 12 bases between. The CDR3 loop is CASSLVQGLYNEQFF. In DNA, the CDR3 is TGTGCCAGCAGTTTGGTACAGGGACTCTACAATGAGCAGTTCTTC.

This rearrangement joins TRBV7-3 to TRBJ2-2, with 10 bases lining up with TRBD1. J was trimmed by 3 bases and V by 5 bases; bases with no gene match: 6. Germline assignment: CDR1 SGHTA and CDR2 FQGTGA. CDR3 size: 16 residues. In DNA form, the CDR3 reads TGTGCCAGCAGCCTCCGGACAGGGGGTGACACCGGGGAGCTGTTTTTT. Its translation: CASSLRTGGDTGELFF.

V is TRBV24-1 and J is TRBJ2-1; 10 positions agree with TRBD2. J lost 3 bases, V lost 2 bases, and 15 bases had no gene match. Per the germline V gene, CDR1 is KGHDR and CDR2 is SFDVKD. CDR3 length equals 20 residues. CDR3 loop: CATSDSDALNSGRFYNEQFF. CDR3 DNA: TGTGCCACCAGTGATTCGGATGCGCTAAATAGCGGGAGGTTCTACAATGAGCAGTTCTTC.

The chain's CDR3 is CASRTQGSATNEKLFF. The CDR3 DNA sequence: TGTGCCAGTAGGACTCAGGGGTCTGCAACTAATGAAAAACTGTTTTTT. V is TRBV19 and J is TRBJ1-4; perhaps TRBD1 as D (6 bases). The CDR3 covers 16 residues. V was cut by 6 bases and J by 0 bases, with 14 bases left in between. Germline values: CDR1 LNHDA, CDR2 SQIVND (reference sequence). The complete variable domain, with remaining parts taken from reference TRBV19 and TRBJ1-4, reads DGGITQSPKYLFRKEGQNVTLSCEQNLNHDAMYWYRQDPGQGLRLIYYSQIVNDFQKGDIAEGYSVSREKKESFPLTVTSAQKNPTAFYLCASRTQGSATNEKLFFGSGTQLSVL.

V and J are TRBV7-2 and TRBJ1-6, with a possible D match to TRBD1 (6 bases). The CDR3 has 14 residues. Germline V CDR1 and CDR2: SGHTA, FQGNSA. V shed 7 bases and J shed 6 bases, with 13 bases lying between them. The DNA of the CDR3 is TGTGCCAGCACCCTCGACAGGATTAATTCACCCCTCCACTTT. It translates to CASTLDRINSPLHF.

V gene TRBV18 combines with J gene TRBJ2-3; D gene uncertain. In germline, CDR1 is KGHSH, CDR2 LQKENI. The CDR3 runs to 13 residues. V was pared by 1 base and J by 4 bases, with 6 bases between. The CDR3 reads CASSPRVADTQYF. CDR3 sequence (DNA): TGTGCCAGCTCACCACGAGTTGCAGATACGCAGTATTTT.

The CDR3 region has the DNA TGTGCCAGCAGTGAAGCGGGGGGACAGCGCTATGGCTACACCTTC. As protein: CASSEAGGQRYGYTF. The chain combines TRBV6-1 with TRBJ1-2, with TRBD1 matching 7 bases. The CDR3 runs 15 residues. Germline lookup yields CDR1 MNHNS and CDR2 SASEGT. V trimming: 0 bases; J trimming: 4 bases; junction bases outside the gene matches: 5.

The rearrangement uses TRBV18 and TRBJ1-1; the match to TRBD1 covers 7 bases. Germline V gene sequence: CDR1 KGHSH, CDR2 LQKENI. This CDR3 region has 17 residues. V trimming: 6 bases; J trimming: 0 bases; junction bases outside the gene matches: 13. As DNA, the CDR3 is TGTGCCAGCTCTCTAACAGGGGACGAAATCATGAACACTGAAGCTTTCTTT. As protein: CASSLTGDEIMNTEAFF. The full variable domain, in which reference TRBV18 and TRBJ1-1 provide the parts outside the CDR3, is NAGVMQNPRHLVRRRGQEARLRCSPMKGHSHVYWYRQLPEEGLKFMVYLQKENIIDESGMPKERFSAEFPKEGPSILRIQQVVRGDSAAYFCASSLTGDEIMNTEAFFGQGTRLTVV.

Concerning this clone: The junction differs from germline at one of its ends, possibly a read error. V gene TRBV6-5 combines with J gene TRBJ1-1; D not resolved. The CDR3 sequence is 10 residues long. Germline V lookup: CDR1 MNHEY, CDR2 SVGAGI. In DNA form, the CDR3 reads TGCGCCACATACGCCACTGAAGCTTTCTTT. It yields the protein CATYATEAFF.

In its sample, this clone was seen once. CDR3 nucleotide sequence: TGTGCCGCCAGTCCGTCCCGGCGGAATGAGCAGTTCTTC. It codes for CAASPSRRNEQFF. The chain couples TRBV27 to TRBJ2-1; D is unclear. Germline loops: CDR1 MNHEY, CDR2 SMNVEV (reference sequence). This CDR3 is 13 amino acids long. The V end lost 11 bases, the J end lost 7 bases, and 18 bases lay between the germline ends.

The count of this clone is one. The V gene is TRBV18, the J gene TRBJ2-5, with 13 positions matching TRBD2. The ends lost 6 bases at V and 0 bases at J; junction bases unmatched: 16. CDR3 length: 20 amino acids. CDR1 and CDR2 (germline): KGHSH, LQKENI. The CDR3 region has the DNA TGTGCCAGCTCCCCCAGGACTAGCGGGGGTCGCACTTCTAACCAAGAGACCCAGTACTTC. It codes for CASSPRTSGGRTSNQETQYF.

The chain employs TRBV19 and TRBJ1-1; D may be TRBD1 (5 bases). Germline CDR1 and CDR2: LNHDA and SQIVND (reference sequence). The CDR3 has 16 amino acids. V was shortened by 1 base and J by 3 bases, with 15 bases between the two germline ends. The CDR3 loop is CASSIAGALGDTEAFF. The CDR3 region has the DNA TGTGCCAGTAGTATAGCTGGAGCCCTGGGGGACACTGAAGCTTTCTTT.

The gene calls are TRBV9 and TRBJ2-7, with 9 nucleotides matching TRBD1. This CDR3 region has 16 residues. Trimming at V came to 0 bases and at J to 3 bases, leaving 7 bases not matched to a gene. CDR1 and CDR2 from the germline V gene are SGDLS and YYNGEE. CDR3 in DNA: TGTGCCAGCAGCGTAGCGACAGGGGGAGGGATCTACGAGCAGTACTTC. This sequence encodes CASSVATGGGIYEQYF.

J is TRBJ2-7 and V is TRBV6-5, with D tentatively TRBD1 or TRBD2 (5 bases each). Germline V lookup: CDR1 MNHEY, CDR2 SVGAGI. The CDR3 extends over 14 amino acids. V was shortened by 2 bases and J by 2 bases, with 10 bases between the two germline ends. The CDR3, as DNA: TGTGCCAGCAGTTACGGGGGACCAGCCTACGAGCAGTACGTC. Protein product: CASSYGGPAYEQYV.

The chain couples TRBV7-2 to TRBJ1-1; 8 bases align to TRBD1. J was trimmed by 3 bases and V by 3 bases; bases with no gene match: 9. The CDR3 covers 16 residues. Per germline, CDR1 SGHTA and CDR2 FQGNSA. The chain's CDR3 is CASSFQGAQKYTEAFF. For the CDR3, the DNA is TGTGCCAGCAGCTTTCAGGGGGCTCAAAAATACACTGAAGCTTTCTTT.

This clone was found a few times. This sequence joins TRBV11-3 and TRBJ1-1; D is unresolved. The germline V gene encodes CDR1 SGHNT and CDR2 YENEEA. V shed 2 bases and J shed 3 bases, with 7 bases lying between them. The CDR3 has 13 residues. The CDR3 nucleotides are TGTGCCAGCAGCTTACTGGTCGACACTGAAGCTTTCTTT. Translation: CASSLLVDTEAFF. The full variable domain, completed using reference TRBV11-3 and TRBJ1-1, is EAGVVQSPRYKIIEKKQPVAFWCNPISGHNTLYWYLQNLGQGPELLIRYENEEAVDDSQLPKDRFSAERLKGVDSTLKIQPAELGDSAVYLCASSLLVDTEAFFGQGTRLTVV.

The V and J genes are TRBV18 and TRBJ1-1; D is uncertain. The CDR3 runs to 13 residues. V gave up 8 bases and J gave up 6 bases, with 16 bases separating them. Germline V gives CDR1 KGHSH, CDR2 LQKENI. In nucleotides, the CDR3 is TGTGCCAGCGCAATAATCGGGGAGGCTGAAGCTTTCTTT. Its protein product is CASAIIGEAEAFF.

This sequence joins TRBV7-2 and TRBJ2-7; TRBD2 aligns across 9 bases. The junction had 7 bases not matched to a gene; V was cut back by 1 base and J by 0 bases. Germline V CDR1 and CDR2: SGHTA, FQGNSA. This CDR3 is 17 amino acids long. Here the CDR3 DNA reads TGTGCCAGCAGCTTAGTTGGTAGCGGGGGTGTCTCCTACGAGCAGTACTTC. This encodes CASSLVGSGGVSYEQYF.

This clone occurred once. The gene calls are TRBV27 and TRBJ2-7, with TRBD1 matching over 10 bases. CDR1 and CDR2 (germline): MNHEY, SMNVEV (reference sequence). Trimming removed 5 bases from V and 4 bases from J; junction bases left unmatched: 8. The CDR3 loop spans 15 amino acids. The CDR3 region is CASSPRGQGLYEQYF. CDR3 bases: TGTGCCAGCAGTCCCCGGGGACAGGGGCTATACGAGCAGTACTTC.

This clone is a singleton in its sample. The chain couples TRBV4-1 to TRBJ2-7; 8 nucleotides line up with TRBD2. The CDR3 contains 17 residues. Germline loops: CDR1 MGHRA, CDR2 YSYEKL. J gave up 0 bases and V 0 bases, and 7 bases lay outside the gene matches. In DNA form, the CDR3 reads TGCGCCAGCAGCCAAGACTTTAGCGGGGCCTACTCCTACGAGCAGTACTTC. This encodes CASSQDFSGAYSYEQYF.

This chain uses TRBV9 with TRBJ2-5; 7 bases are a match to TRBD1. The CDR3 is 14 residues long. The V and J ends lost 3 bases and 5 bases, in that order; junction bases with no gene match: 7. Germline assignment: CDR1 SGDLS and CDR2 YYNGEE. The CDR3 DNA is TGTGCCAGCAGCGCTAACAGGGGTGGGGAGACCCAGTACTTC. Its protein product is CASSANRGGETQYF.

V gene TRBV5-1 combines with J gene TRBJ1-1, with TRBD1 identical over 11 bases. V lost 3 bases to trimming and J lost 1 base; unmatched junction nucleotides: 2. Germline-derived CDR1 and CDR2 are SGHRS and YFSETQ. The CDR3 has 15 amino acids. The CDR3 loop is CASSWTGGENTEAFF. CDR3 DNA sequence: TGCGCCAGCAGCTGGACAGGGGGCGAGAACACTGAAGCTTTCTTT.

This chain joins TRBV7-9 and TRBJ1-1; TRBD1 matches at 7 bases. Germline V gene data show CDR1 as SEHNR and CDR2 as FQNEAQ (reference sequence). The CDR3 runs 12 residues. Unmatched junction bases numbered 4, after V lost 7 bases and J lost 5 bases. The CDR3 region has the DNA TGTGCCAGCACACAGGGGTTAACTGAAGCTTTCTTT. The encoded protein is CASTQGLTEAFF.

This clone was counted once. This chain uses TRBV6-5 with TRBJ1-1; D may be TRBD1 (6 bases). Germline-derived CDR1 and CDR2 are MNHEY and SVGAGI. The CDR3 totals 13 residues. The germline V and J ends were trimmed by 6 bases and 7 bases, with 15 bases remaining between them. The CDR3, as DNA: TGTGCCAGCAGACCCTGGACAGAGATTGAAGCTTTCTTT. Its translation is CASRPWTEIEAFF.

The rearrangement joins TRBV4-1 to TRBJ1-3; D ambiguous. Trimming shortened V by 0 bases and J by 2 bases, and 14 bases separated the two germline ends. Germline assignment: CDR1 MGHRA and CDR2 YSYEKL. The length of the CDR3 is 17 residues. The CDR3 DNA follows: TGCGCCAGCAGCCAAGAAGTAGGAGAAAGGGCTGGAAACACCATATATTTT. It yields the protein CASSQEVGERAGNTIYF.

This clone was detected once. This chain links TRBV6-2 or TRBV6-3 with TRBJ1-1, with D maybe TRBD1 (5 bases). CDR1 and CDR2 (germline): MNHEY, SVGEGT. V was shortened by 3 bases and J by 7 bases, with 27 bases between the two germline ends. CDR3 length: 18 residues. CDR3 loop: CASSYLGSRANRNVEAFF. The CDR3 bases are TGTGCCAGCAGTTATCTGGGTTCCAGGGCCAACCGGAACGTTGAAGCTTTCTTT.